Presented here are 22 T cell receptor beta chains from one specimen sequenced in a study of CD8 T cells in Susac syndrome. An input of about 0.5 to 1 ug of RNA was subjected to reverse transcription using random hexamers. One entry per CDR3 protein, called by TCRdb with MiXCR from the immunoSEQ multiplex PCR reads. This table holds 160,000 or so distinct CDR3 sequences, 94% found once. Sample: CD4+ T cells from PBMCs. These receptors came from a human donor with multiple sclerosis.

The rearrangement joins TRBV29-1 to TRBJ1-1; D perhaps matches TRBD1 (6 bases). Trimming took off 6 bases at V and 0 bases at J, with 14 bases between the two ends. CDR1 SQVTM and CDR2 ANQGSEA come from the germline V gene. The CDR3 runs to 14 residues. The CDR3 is CSVKTGIMNTEAFF. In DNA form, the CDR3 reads TGCAGCGTCAAGACAGGAATTATGAACACTGAAGCTTTCTTT. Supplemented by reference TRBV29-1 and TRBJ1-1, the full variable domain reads SAVISQKPSRDICQRGTSLTIQCQVDSQVTMMFWYRQQPGQSLTLIATANQGSEATYESGFVIDKFPISRPNLTFSTLTVSNMSPEDSSIYLCSVKTGIMNTEAFFGQGTRLTVV.

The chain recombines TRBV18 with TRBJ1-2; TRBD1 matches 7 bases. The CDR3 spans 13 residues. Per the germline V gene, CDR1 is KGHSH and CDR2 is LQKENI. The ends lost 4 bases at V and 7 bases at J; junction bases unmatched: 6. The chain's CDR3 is CASSRDRAAGYTF. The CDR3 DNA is TGTGCCAGCTCACGTGACAGGGCGGCTGGCTACACCTTC.

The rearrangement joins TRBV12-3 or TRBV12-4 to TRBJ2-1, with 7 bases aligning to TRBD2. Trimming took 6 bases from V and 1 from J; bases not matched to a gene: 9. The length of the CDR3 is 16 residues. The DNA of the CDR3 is TGTGCCAGCAGCCAAACGTGGGGGGGATCCTACAATGAGCAGTTCTTC. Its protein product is CASSQTWGGSYNEQFF.

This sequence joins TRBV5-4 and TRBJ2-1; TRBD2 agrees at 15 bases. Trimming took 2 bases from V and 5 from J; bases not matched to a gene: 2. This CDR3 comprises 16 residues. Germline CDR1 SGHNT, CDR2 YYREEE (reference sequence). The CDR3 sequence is CASSFGTSGRNNEQFF. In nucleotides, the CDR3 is TGTGCCAGCAGCTTCGGGACTAGCGGGAGGAACAATGAGCAGTTCTTC.

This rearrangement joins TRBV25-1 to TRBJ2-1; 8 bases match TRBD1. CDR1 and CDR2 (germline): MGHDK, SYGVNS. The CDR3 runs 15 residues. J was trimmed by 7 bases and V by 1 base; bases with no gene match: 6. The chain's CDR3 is CASSESGGVGNEQFF. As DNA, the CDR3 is TGTGCCAGCAGTGAATCAGGGGGCGTTGGAAATGAGCAGTTCTTC. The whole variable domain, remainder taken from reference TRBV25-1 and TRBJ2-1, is EADIYQTPRYLVIGTGKKITLECSQTMGHDKMYWYQQDPGMELHLIHYSYGVNSTEKGDLSSESTVSRIRTEHFPLTLESARPSHTSQYLCASSESGGVGNEQFFGPGTRLTVL.

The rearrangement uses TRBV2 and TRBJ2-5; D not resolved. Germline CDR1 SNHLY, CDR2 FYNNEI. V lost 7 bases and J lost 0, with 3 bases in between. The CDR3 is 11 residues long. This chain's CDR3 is CASKYQETQYF. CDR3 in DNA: TGTGCCAGCAAGTACCAAGAGACCCAGTACTTC.

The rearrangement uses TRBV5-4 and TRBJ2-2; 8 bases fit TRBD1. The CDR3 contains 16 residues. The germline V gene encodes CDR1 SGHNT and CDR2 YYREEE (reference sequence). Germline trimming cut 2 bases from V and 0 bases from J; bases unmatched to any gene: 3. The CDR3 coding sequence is TGTGCCAGCAGCTTAAACAGGGGGGCGAACACCGGGGAGCTGTTTTTT. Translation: CASSLNRGANTGELFF.

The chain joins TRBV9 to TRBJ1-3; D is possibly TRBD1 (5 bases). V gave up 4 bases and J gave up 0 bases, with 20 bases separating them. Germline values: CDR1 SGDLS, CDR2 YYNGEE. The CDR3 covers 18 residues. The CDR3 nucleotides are TGTGCCAGCAGCACTAACTCTCTGACAGTTAGCTCTGGAAACACCATATATTTT. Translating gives CASSTNSLTVSSGNTIYF.

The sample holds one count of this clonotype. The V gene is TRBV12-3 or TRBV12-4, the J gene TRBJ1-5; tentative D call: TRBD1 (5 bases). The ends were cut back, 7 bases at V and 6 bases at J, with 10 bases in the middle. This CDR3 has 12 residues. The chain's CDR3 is CASKGESQPQHF. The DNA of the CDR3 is TGTGCCAGCAAAGGGGAGAGTCAGCCCCAGCATTTT.

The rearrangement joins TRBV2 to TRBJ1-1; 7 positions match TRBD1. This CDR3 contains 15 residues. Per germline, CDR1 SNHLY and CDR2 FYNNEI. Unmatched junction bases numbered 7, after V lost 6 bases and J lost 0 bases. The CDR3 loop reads CASRAQGGMNTEAFF. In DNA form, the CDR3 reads TGTGCCAGCAGGGCCCAGGGGGGTATGAACACTGAAGCTTTCTTT.

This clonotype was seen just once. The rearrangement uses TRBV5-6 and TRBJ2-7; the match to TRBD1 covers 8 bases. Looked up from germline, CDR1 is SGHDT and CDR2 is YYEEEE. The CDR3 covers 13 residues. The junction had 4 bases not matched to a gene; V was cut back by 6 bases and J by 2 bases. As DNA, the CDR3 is TGTGCCAGCACCGACAGGGGTCCCTACGAGCAGTACTTC. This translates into CASTDRGPYEQYF.

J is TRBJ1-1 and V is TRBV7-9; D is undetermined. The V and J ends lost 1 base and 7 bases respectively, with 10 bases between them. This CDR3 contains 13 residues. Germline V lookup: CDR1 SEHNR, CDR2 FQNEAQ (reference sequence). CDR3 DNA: TGTGCCAGCAGCTTAGATAATGGGAGTGAAGCTTTCTTT. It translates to CASSLDNGSEAFF.

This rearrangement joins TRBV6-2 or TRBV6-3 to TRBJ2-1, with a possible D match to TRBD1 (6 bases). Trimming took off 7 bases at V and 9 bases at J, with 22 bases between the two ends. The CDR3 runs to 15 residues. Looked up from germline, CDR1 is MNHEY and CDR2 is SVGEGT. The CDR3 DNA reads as TGTGCCAGCAACGCCCTAGGGGGAGTCGGTGGTGAGCAGTTCTTC. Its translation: CASNALGGVGGEQFF.

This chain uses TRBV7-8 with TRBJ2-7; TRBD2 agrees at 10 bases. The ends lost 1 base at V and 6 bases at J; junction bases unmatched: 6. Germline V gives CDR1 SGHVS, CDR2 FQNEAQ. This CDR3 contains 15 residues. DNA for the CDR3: TGTGCCAGCAGCTTAGGGCTAGCGGGAGAAAGCGAGCAGTACTTC. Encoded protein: CASSLGLAGESEQYF.

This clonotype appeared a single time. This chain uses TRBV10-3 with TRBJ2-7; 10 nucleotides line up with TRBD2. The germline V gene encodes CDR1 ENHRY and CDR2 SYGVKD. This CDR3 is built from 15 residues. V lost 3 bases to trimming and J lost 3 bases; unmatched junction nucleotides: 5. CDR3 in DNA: TGTGCCATCAGTGAAGGAGCGGGAGGGATCTACGAGCAGTACTTC. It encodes CAISEGAGGIYEQYF.

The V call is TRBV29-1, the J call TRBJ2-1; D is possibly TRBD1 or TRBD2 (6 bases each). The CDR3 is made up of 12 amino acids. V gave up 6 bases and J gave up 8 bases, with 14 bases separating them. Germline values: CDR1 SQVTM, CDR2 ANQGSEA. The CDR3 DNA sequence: TGCAGCGTGGTCTTCGGGGGCGATGAGCAGTTCTTC. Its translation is CSVVFGGDEQFF.

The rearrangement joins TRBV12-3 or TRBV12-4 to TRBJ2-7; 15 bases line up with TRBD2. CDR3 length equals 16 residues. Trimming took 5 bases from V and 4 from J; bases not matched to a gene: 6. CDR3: CASSPGTSGRRYEQYF. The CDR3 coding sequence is TGTGCCAGCAGTCCCGGGACTAGCGGGAGGAGGTACGAGCAGTACTTC.

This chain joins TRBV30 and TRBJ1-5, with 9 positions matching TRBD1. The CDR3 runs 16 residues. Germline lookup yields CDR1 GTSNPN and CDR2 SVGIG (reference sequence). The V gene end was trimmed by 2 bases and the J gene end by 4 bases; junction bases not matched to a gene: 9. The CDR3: CAWSSWGDRENQPQHF. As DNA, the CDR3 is TGTGCCTGGAGTTCCTGGGGGGACAGGGAGAATCAGCCCCAGCATTTT. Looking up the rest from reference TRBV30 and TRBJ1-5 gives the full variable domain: SQTIHQWPATLVQPVGSPLSLECTVEGTSNPNLYWYRQAAGRGLQLLFYSVGIGQISSEVPQNLSASRPQDRQFILSSKKLLLSDSGFYLCAWSSWGDRENQPQHFGDGTRLSIL.

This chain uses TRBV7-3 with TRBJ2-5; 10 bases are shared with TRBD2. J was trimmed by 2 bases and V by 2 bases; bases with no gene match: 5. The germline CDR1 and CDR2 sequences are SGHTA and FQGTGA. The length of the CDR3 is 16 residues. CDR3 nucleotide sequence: TGTGCCAGCAGCTTAGGGCCTAGCGGGGGACAAGAGACCCAGTACTTC. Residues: CASSLGPSGGQETQYF.

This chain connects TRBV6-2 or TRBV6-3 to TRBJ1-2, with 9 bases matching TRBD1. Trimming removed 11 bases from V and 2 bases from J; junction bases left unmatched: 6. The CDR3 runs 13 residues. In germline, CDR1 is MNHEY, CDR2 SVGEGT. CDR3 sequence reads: CAAWTGANYGYTF. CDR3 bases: TGTGCCGCGTGGACAGGGGCGAACTATGGCTACACCTTC.

The CDR3 protein is CASNYRAPVSGANVLTF. CDR3 in DNA: TGTGCCAGCAATTACCGGGCCCCCGTCTCTGGGGCCAACGTCCTGACTTTC. The J gene is TRBJ2-6, the V gene TRBV27, with D hard to call. Germline CDR1 is MNHEY and CDR2 is SMNVEV (reference sequence). Trimming took off 7 bases at V and 0 bases at J, with 16 bases between the two ends. The CDR3 contains 17 residues.

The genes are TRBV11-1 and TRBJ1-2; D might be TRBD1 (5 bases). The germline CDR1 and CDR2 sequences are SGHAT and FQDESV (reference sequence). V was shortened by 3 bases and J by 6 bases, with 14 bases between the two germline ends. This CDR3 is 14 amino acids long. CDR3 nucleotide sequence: TGTGCCAGCAGCTTCGGGACCGCAGCGGATGGCTACACCTTC. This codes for CASSFGTAADGYTF.